This T cell receptor (beta chain) was sequenced during a study of T cells in Graves' hyperthyroidism and ophthalmopathy. Broader study findings: From stable hyperthyroidism, ophthalmopathy was separated by a 13 V-J model. Most expanded thyroid clonotypes above 0.001 also appeared in blood.

CDR1 is DFQATT, CDR2 SNEGSKA, per germline (reference sequence). Trimming removed 1 base at V and 4 bases at J, with 10 bases between. The CDR3 is made up of 13 amino acids. Using RNA transcripts as the source, TCR beta CDR3 regions were amplified. A set of HTBI primers served as the primers for a first-round RT-PCR of the TCR CDR3. TCRdb reprocessed the multiplex PCR reads via MiXCR and lists one record per CDR3 protein. The sample lists hundreds of thousands of distinct CDR3 sequences, about 45% occurring once. About this clonotype: Its antigen is not identified.

Material: peripheral blood or thyroid tissue (not recorded which). The rearrangement links TRBV20-1 to TRBJ2-5; no firm D call. This receptor was taken from a young woman with Graves' hyperthyroidism. This CDR3 reads CSARVGFVETQYF. The CDR3 nucleotides are TGCAGTGCTAGAGTAGGCTTTGTAGAGACCCAGTACTTC.